This T cell receptor (beta chain) originates from a study of blood T cell repertoires in COVID-19. The wider study: Italy, Spain and the United States were the sources of the convalescent and acute COVID-19 samples. T cells, B-cell-depleted T cells, or PBMCs supplied cDNA or gDNA.

Measured with immunoSEQ multiplex PCR; TCRdb has only the in-frame clones, and not every one. This table has about 190,000 clones, around 90% appearing once. This clone was seen once. This CDR3 comprises 15 residues. Germline V gives CDR1 MNHEY, CDR2 SMNVEV (reference sequence). V shed 3 bases and J shed 2 bases, with 13 bases lying between them. The sequencing input was peripheral blood. The chain carries TRBV27 and TRBJ1-2; tentatively, D is TRBD1 (6 bases). This TCR derives from a middle-aged man with acute or convalescent COVID-19. Written as DNA, the CDR3 is TGTGCCAGCAGTTTGGGGGGGGCAGGGAACTATGGCTACACCTTC. Translated: CASSLGGAGNYGYTF.